There are many counts of the clone carrying this TCR beta chain. No antigen is known for it. The sample comes from a study of T cells in Graves' hyperthyroidism and ophthalmopathy. Researchers amplified the TCR beta CDR3 regions from RNA transcripts. HTBI primers drove first-round RT-PCR of the TCR CDR3. TCRdb reprocessed the multiplex PCR reads via MiXCR and lists one record per CDR3 protein. Of around 340,000 distinct CDR3 sequences detected, roughly 18% appear once; the ten largest clones hold 15% to 19%. Study-wide results and caveats: Progression to ophthalmopathy was predicted a median of 6.5 months early.

Uncontrolled infection, other autoimmune disease, pregnancy or lactation disqualified patients from enrolment. Diagnoses were made from clinical symptoms, serum measures (thyroxine and TRAb), thyroid ultrasound and orbital computed tomography. This CDR3 is built from 14 residues. Trimming removed 5 bases at V and 3 bases at J, with 11 bases between. CDR1 and CDR2 from the germline V gene are MNHNS and SASEGT. The V call is TRBV6-1, the J call TRBJ1-5; possibly TRBD1 for D (6 bases). The sample comprised blood. The receptor was isolated from a middle-aged woman with Graves' ophthalmopathy. As DNA, the CDR3 is TGTGCCAGCAGTCCCGCAGGGGCCAATCAGCCCCAGCATTTT. Protein: CASSPAGANQPQHF.